This T cell receptor (beta chain) was recorded in a study of blood T cell repertoires in COVID-19. V lost 1 base and J lost 2, with 11 bases in between. The germline V gene has CDR1 SGHTA and CDR2 FQGNSA. The CDR3 totals 16 residues. Clones were read by immunoSEQ multiplex PCR, and TCRdb kept only the in-frame ones, dropping some. Here the sample spans around 230,000 clones, around 80% being singletons. The sample taken for sequencing was peripheral blood. The chain joins TRBV7-2 to TRBJ2-2; D not resolved. The TCR comes from a man aged 35 to 55 who had recovered from COVID-19. This CDR3 reads CASSLVVTFNTGELFF. In DNA, the CDR3 is TGTGCCAGCAGCTTAGTGGTGACTTTCAACACCGGGGAGCTGTTTTTT.